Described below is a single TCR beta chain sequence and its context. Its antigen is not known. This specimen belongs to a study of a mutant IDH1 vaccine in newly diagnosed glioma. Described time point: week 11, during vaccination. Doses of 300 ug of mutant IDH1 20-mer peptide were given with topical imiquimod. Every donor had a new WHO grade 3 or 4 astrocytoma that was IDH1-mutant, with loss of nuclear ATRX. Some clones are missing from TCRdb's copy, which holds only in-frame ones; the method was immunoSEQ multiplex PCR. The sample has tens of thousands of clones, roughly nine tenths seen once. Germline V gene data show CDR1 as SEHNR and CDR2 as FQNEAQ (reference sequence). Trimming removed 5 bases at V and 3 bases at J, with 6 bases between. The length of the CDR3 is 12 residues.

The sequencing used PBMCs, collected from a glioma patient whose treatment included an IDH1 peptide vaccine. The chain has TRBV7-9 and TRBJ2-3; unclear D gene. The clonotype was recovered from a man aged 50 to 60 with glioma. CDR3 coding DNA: TGTGCCAGCAGCCCTTGGACAGATACGCAGTATTTT. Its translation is CASSPWTDTQYF.